The T cell receptor beta chain under discussion was sequenced for a study of metastatic and nonmetastatic thyroid tumors. Study information: From malignant and benign thyroid patients, repertoires in blood and in tumor or nodule tissue were compared. Study findings and constraints: Reports indicated that malignant thyroid tumors showed significantly higher TCR beta diversity than benign nodules did, in blood and tumor.

Per the germline V gene, CDR1 is MNHNS and CDR2 is SASEGT. The V gene end was trimmed by 0 bases and the J gene end by 1 base; junction bases not matched to a gene: 4. The CDR3 has 16 residues. Among the patients, none had received any treatment before thyroid surgery. How the authors handled the data: Built for papillary thyroid cancer, a distant-metastasis classifier drew on CDR3 differences across clinicopathological groups. TCRdb ran MiXCR on the PCR reads. What appears here as the V and J calls and clone size reflects TCRdb's work, not the paper's. The table shows 7,000 to 8,500 clones, with over 25% occurring only once. This clone appeared a few times. Its antigen is currently unknown.

The V gene is TRBV6-1, the J gene TRBJ2-7; 9 nucleotides match TRBD2. The receptor was derived from a female donor with papillary thyroid cancer or a benign thyroid nodule (not recorded which). Some clones in this sample may be carry-over from other donors' samples. Material for sequencing was tumor tissue. CDR3: CASSEASGGLSYEQYF. The CDR3 nucleotides are TGTGCCAGCAGTGAAGCAAGCGGGGGGCTTTCCTACGAGCAGTACTTC.